The 27 T cell receptor beta chains in this list originate from one sample, sequenced in a study of prognosis after radiotherapy for stage I lung cancer. Two-round multiplex PCR amplified TCR beta CDR3 from genomic DNA. Primers (each specific to one TRBV or TRBJ gene) were used in first-round PCR. TCRdb ran MiXCR on the multiplex PCR reads and lists one entry per CDR3 protein. The sample shows about 35,000 distinct CDR3 sequences, approximately 36% of them seen only once. The sequencing here drew on PBMCs, taken before or after stereotactic body radiation therapy (not recorded which). Receptors were obtained from a donor aged 50 or older with non-small cell lung cancer.

This clonotype was detected ten times or more. Just one base apart from a much larger clone, this may be a read error. The V and J genes are TRBV2 and TRBJ2-7; D gene uncertain. V lost 4 bases and J lost 9, with 10 bases in between. The CDR3 covers 11 residues. In germline, CDR1 is SNHLY, CDR2 FYNNEI. CDR3 sequence: CASSGVTGQYF. DNA of the CDR3: TGTGCCAGCAGTGGAGTCACCGGGCAGTACTTC. The full variable domain, its missing parts supplied by reference TRBV2 and TRBJ2-7, is EPEVTQTPSHQVTQMGQEVILRCVPISNHLYFYWYRQILGQKVEFLVSFYNNEISEKSEIFDDQFSVERPDGSNFTLKIRSTKLEDSAMYFCASSGVTGQYFGPGTRLTVT.

This clonotype was observed at least ten times. The V gene is TRBV7-2, the J gene TRBJ1-5; no clear D gene. V lost 5 bases and J 5 bases, leaving 16 bases between the germline ends. The length of the CDR3 is 15 residues. From germline, CDR1 is SGHTA and CDR2 FQGNSA. CDR3 nucleotides: TGTGCCAGCAGCCGGCGCCTCCGGGAGGATCAGCCCCAGCATTTT. Protein sequence: CASSRRLREDQPQHF. Full variable domain (missing parts from reference TRBV7-2 and TRBJ1-5): GAGVSQSPSNKVTEKGKDVELRCDPISGHTALYWYRQSLGQGLEFLIYFQGNSAPDKSGLPSDRFSAERTGGSVSTLTIQRTQQEDSAVYLCASSRRLREDQPQHFGDGTRLSIL.

This clonotype has at least ten counts. This rearrangement joins TRBV9 to TRBJ2-3, with 8 bases identical to TRBD2. V lost 4 bases, J lost 4 bases, and 11 bases stayed unmatched. The CDR3 runs to 16 residues. Germline CDR1 reads SGDLS; CDR2 reads YYNGEE. This CDR3 is CASSLWGRGAPDTQYF. The CDR3 DNA follows: TGTGCCAGCAGCTTGTGGGGGCGGGGGGCCCCAGATACGCAGTATTTT.

This clonotype was found many times. In DNA form, the CDR3 reads TGTGCCAGCAGTTTAACCGGGACCCTCATGCGCGAGCAGTACTTC. This encodes CASSLTGTLMREQYF. V is TRBV27 and J is TRBJ2-7; possibly TRBD1 or TRBD2 for D (5 bases each). CDR1 is MNHEY, CDR2 SMNVEV, per germline (reference sequence). V shed 2 bases and J shed 6 bases, with 17 bases lying between them. CDR3 size: 15 residues.

This clonotype occurred many times. The V and J genes are TRBV7-2 and TRBJ2-7; D might be TRBD1 (6 bases). Germline assignment: CDR1 SGHTA and CDR2 FQGNSA. This CDR3 has 14 amino acids. Trimming took off 5 bases at V and 7 bases at J, with 18 bases between the two ends. The CDR3, as DNA: TGTGCCAGCAGCCTAGGTACAGGGCTGGGAGAGCAGTACTTC. This translates into CASSLGTGLGEQYF.

Ten or more counts support this clonotype. The rearrangement links TRBV30 to TRBJ1-4; D is perhaps TRBD1 (5 bases). This CDR3 contains 13 residues. Germline loops: CDR1 GTSNPN, CDR2 SVGIG (reference sequence). V was trimmed by 8 bases and J by 7 bases, leaving 17 bases between them. Written as DNA, the CDR3 is TGTGCCGGAGCGACAGCTACGGGTGAAAAACTGTTTTTT. Encoded protein: CAGATATGEKLFF.

The table lists this clonotype with many counts. The rearrangement links TRBV11-3 to TRBJ1-1; no firm D call. Germline V lookup: CDR1 SGHNT, CDR2 YENEEA. The CDR3 is 14 residues long. V shed 1 base and J shed 2 bases, with 8 bases lying between them. The CDR3 nucleotides read TGTGCCAGCAGCTTAGGGCGGGGAAACACTGAAGCTTTCTTT. It codes for CASSLGRGNTEAFF.

There are a few counts of this clonotype. The chain uses TRBV4-2 and TRBJ1-4; D might be TRBD1 (5 bases). Germline CDR1 and CDR2: LGHNA and YNFKEQ. The CDR3 runs 17 residues. Trimming removed 2 bases at V and 5 bases at J, with 18 bases between. CDR3 nucleotides: TGTGCCAGCAGCCAATCGCTTTGGGGGACTCCGAATGAAAAACTGTTTTTT. Protein product: CASSQSLWGTPNEKLFF.

The table lists this clonotype with many counts. The CDR3 region has the DNA TGCAGTGCTTCAGACTGGCGGAACACTGAAGCTTTCTTT. It is translated as CSASDWRNTEAFF. V is TRBV20-1 and J is TRBJ1-1; D unresolved. Germline CDR1 is DFQATT and CDR2 is SNEGSKA (reference sequence). Trimming took 5 bases from V and 1 from J, leaving 11 bases between them. This CDR3 has 13 amino acids.

This clonotype was recorded a few times. Just one base apart from a much larger clone, this may be a read error. The V gene is TRBV6-1, the J gene TRBJ1-4; D perhaps matches TRBD1 (5 bases). The germline V gene encodes CDR1 MNHNS and CDR2 SASEGT. The CDR3 spans 16 residues. V lost 6 bases and J 8 bases, leaving 22 bases between the germline ends. CDR3: CASRAPYTGTEEKLFF. DNA of the CDR3: TGTGCCAGCAGAGCCCCCTATACCGGGACGGAAGAAAAACTGTTTTTT.

This chain uses TRBV10-2 with TRBJ2-7; 12 bases are a match to TRBD2. In germline, CDR1 is WSHSY, CDR2 SAAADI. The CDR3 runs 15 residues. Losses at the gene ends were 6 bases for V and 5 bases for J; bases not matched to a gene: 8. The DNA for the CDR3 is TGCGCCAGCAGAGAACTAGCGGGGGGTATCCACGAGCAGTACTTC. Translated, it gives CASRELAGGIHEQYF.

This clonotype was detected ten times or more. The chain uses TRBV6-1 and TRBJ1-1; TRBD1 matches 9 bases. Unmatched junction bases numbered 3, after V lost 6 bases and J lost 1 base. CDR1 MNHNS and CDR2 SASEGT come from the germline V gene. This CDR3 is 14 amino acids long. The DNA for the CDR3 is TGTGCCAGCAGGGGACAGGGCCCGAACACTGAAGCTTTCTTT. The encoded protein is CASRGQGPNTEAFF.

As for this clonotype: A much larger clone differs by one base, so this may be a read error. The chain combines TRBV6-1 with TRBJ2-5; 11 bases match TRBD2. Germline CDR1 and CDR2: MNHNS and SASEGT. This CDR3 is built from 18 residues. After removal of 6 bases from V and 1 base from J, the junction contained 13 bases not matched to a gene. CDR3 amino acids: CASSPPTSGVGTQETQYF. In DNA form, the CDR3 reads TGTGCCAGCAGCCCCCCGACTAGCGGGGTGGGTACCCAAGAGACCCAGTACTTC.

The J gene is TRBJ2-5, the V gene TRBV2; 8 bases are a match to TRBD1. The CDR3 has 21 amino acids. V was pared by 2 bases and J by 1 base, with 21 bases of the junction left unmatched. Germline V CDR1 and CDR2: SNHLY, FYNNEI. This chain's CDR3 is CASSERPTWTGYTRTQETQYF. CDR3 in DNA: TGTGCCAGCAGTGAAAGGCCCACCTGGACAGGGTACACAAGAACCCAAGAGACCCAGTACTTC.

In its sample, this clonotype was seen many times. V is TRBV5-1 and J is TRBJ2-7; D is unresolved. Per the germline V gene, CDR1 is SGHRS and CDR2 is YFSETQ. The V end was cut by 0 bases, the J end by 6 bases, with 7 bases between. CDR3 size: 12 residues. The CDR3 bases are TGCGCCAGCAGCTTGGAAGGGCGCGAGCAGTACTTC. The encoded protein is CASSLEGREQYF.

The V gene is TRBV28, the J gene TRBJ1-2; possibly TRBD1 for D (5 bases). Germline V gene data show CDR1 as MDHEN and CDR2 as SYDVKM. Trimming stripped 6 bases from V and 2 bases from J, with 16 bases between. This CDR3 is 15 amino acids long. CDR3 DNA sequence: TGTGCCAGCAGATCAAGGAGGGGTACCAACTATGGCTACACCTTC. Encoded protein: CASRSRRGTNYGYTF.

This clonotype was counted many times. The rearrangement joins TRBV6-1 to TRBJ1-2, with a possible D match to TRBD1 (6 bases). Trimming removed 6 bases at V and 2 bases at J, with 10 bases between. This CDR3 is 13 amino acids long. Germline lookup yields CDR1 MNHNS and CDR2 SASEGT. The CDR3 nucleotides read TGTGCCAGCAGACCAACAGGGAACTATGGCTACACCTTC. This sequence encodes CASRPTGNYGYTF.

This clonotype has ten or more counts. The chain joins TRBV5-1 to TRBJ1-6, with D tentatively TRBD1 (6 bases). Trimming took 0 bases from V and 2 from J, leaving 9 bases between them. This CDR3 contains 16 residues. From germline, CDR1 is SGHRS and CDR2 YFSETQ. The CDR3 sequence: CASSLAGATYNSPLHF. The CDR3 coding sequence is TGCGCCAGCAGCTTGGCAGGGGCGACCTATAATTCACCCCTCCACTTT. The variable domain in full, completed from reference TRBV5-1 and TRBJ1-6, reads KAGVTQTPRYLIKTRGQQVTLSCSPISGHRSVSWYQQTPGQGLQFLFEYFSETQRNKGNFPGRFSGRQFSNSRSEMNVSTLELGDSALYLCASSLAGATYNSPLHFGNGTRLTVT.

This clonotype was seen at least ten times. This chain uses TRBV5-1 with TRBJ1-4, with D uncertain. Germline CDR1 and CDR2: SGHRS and YFSETQ. CDR3 length: 13 amino acids. The ends were cut back, 0 bases at V and 14 bases at J, with 14 bases in the middle. CDR3 sequence reads: CASSLAPLARLFF. CDR3 bases: TGCGCCAGCAGCTTGGCTCCCCTAGCTCGTCTGTTTTTT.

Note on this clonotype: A read error may be the cause here, since a much bigger clone is one base away. This chain connects TRBV30 to TRBJ2-3; D is perhaps TRBD1 (6 bases). Germline CDR1 is GTSNPN and CDR2 is SVGIG (reference sequence). The V and J ends lost 0 bases and 5 bases respectively, with 15 bases between them. The length of the CDR3 is 15 residues. CDR3 region: CAWSVTGAGVDTQYF. The CDR3 DNA reads TGTGCCTGGAGTGTAACCGGGGCAGGGGTAGATACGCAGTATTTT.

In this sample, this clonotype turned up many times. The chain combines TRBV19 with TRBJ1-1, with 12 bases fitting TRBD1. V lost 3 bases and J lost 5; bases outside the gene matches: 4. CDR3 size: 15 residues. Germline-derived CDR1 and CDR2 are LNHDA and SQIVND (reference sequence). CDR3 protein: CASSIPGQGATEAFF. The CDR3, as DNA: TGTGCCAGTAGTATCCCGGGACAGGGGGCTACTGAAGCTTTCTTT.

This clonotype has only one observation. The limits of the CDR3 on the DNA are not certain, so only TCRdb's listed CDR3 is given. This chain joins TRBV28 and TRBJ1-2; the D segment call TRBD1 is taken from the table without a DNA check. Including both end residues, the CDR3 is 13 amino acids long. Per the germline V gene, CDR1 is MDHEN and CDR2 is SYDVKM. CDR3 amino acids: CASSHFGKGGYTF.

This clonotype was seen only once. V gene TRBV6-1 combines with J gene TRBJ2-5; no firm D call. The CDR3 runs 16 residues. Germline-derived CDR1 and CDR2 are MNHNS and SASEGT. V was clipped by 4 bases and J by 5 bases, with 20 bases between them. The CDR3 nucleotides are TGTGCCAGCAGTGGGGCGTCCCTGGGATGTCGGGAGACCCAGTACTTC. The encoded protein is CASSGASLGCRETQYF.

This clonotype appeared many times. V gene TRBV5-5 combines with J gene TRBJ2-7; 7 nucleotides agree with TRBD1. The CDR3 covers 14 residues. CDR1 and CDR2 from the germline V gene are SGHKS and YYEKEE (reference sequence). Losses at the gene ends were 3 bases for V and 5 bases for J; bases not matched to a gene: 8. In nucleotides, the CDR3 is TGTGCCAGCAGCTCCGGGACAGATGTCGACGAGCAGTACTTC. Protein sequence: CASSSGTDVDEQYF.

Comment on this clonotype: This clone may be a read error of a much larger clone one base away. The chain uses TRBV6-2 or TRBV6-3 and TRBJ2-4, with D possibly being TRBD1 (7 bases). V was shortened by 5 bases and J by 8 bases, with 16 bases between the two germline ends. The CDR3 loop spans 14 amino acids. Germline V lookup: CDR1 MNHEY, CDR2 SVGEGT. The CDR3 loop reads CASSGGTVLDIQYF. CDR3 sequence (DNA): TGTGCCAGCAGTGGAGGGACAGTGTTGGACATTCAGTACTTC.

This clonotype was observed many times. Here the CDR3 DNA reads TGTGCCAGCAGTGGGGGAGGGGCCAGCACAGATACGCAGTATTTT. As protein: CASSGGGASTDTQYF. The chain carries TRBV6-1 and TRBJ2-3; 7 bases match TRBD2. Unmatched junction bases numbered 4, after V lost 4 bases and J lost 0 bases. Germline V gene data show CDR1 as MNHNS and CDR2 as SASEGT. The CDR3 totals 15 residues.

The chain has TRBV12-3 or TRBV12-4 and TRBJ2-5; TRBD1 or TRBD2 may be the D gene (5 bases each). V lost 8 bases and J lost 5, with 15 bases in between. This CDR3 has 13 amino acids. CDR3 DNA: TGTGCCAGCGGGCTGGAGTGGGGGGAGACCCAGTACTTC. Translating gives CASGLEWGETQYF.